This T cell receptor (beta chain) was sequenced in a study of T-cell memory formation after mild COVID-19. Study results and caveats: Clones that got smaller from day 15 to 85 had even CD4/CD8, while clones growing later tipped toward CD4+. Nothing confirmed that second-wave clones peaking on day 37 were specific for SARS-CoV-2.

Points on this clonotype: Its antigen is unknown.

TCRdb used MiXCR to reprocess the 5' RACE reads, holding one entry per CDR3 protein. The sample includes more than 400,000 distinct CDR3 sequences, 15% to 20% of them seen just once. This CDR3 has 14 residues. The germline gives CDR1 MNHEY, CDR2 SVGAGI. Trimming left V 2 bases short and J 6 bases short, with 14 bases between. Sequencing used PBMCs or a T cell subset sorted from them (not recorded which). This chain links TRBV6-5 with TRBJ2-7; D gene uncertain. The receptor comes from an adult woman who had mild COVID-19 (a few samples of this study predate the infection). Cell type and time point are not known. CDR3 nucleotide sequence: TGTGCCAGCAGTTACGTCGGCAGGCCCTTCGAGCAGTACTTC. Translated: CASSYVGRPFEQYF.